The 8 T cell receptor beta chains given below trace back to one sample, sequenced in a study of blood T cell repertoires in COVID-19. TCRdb's table, derived via immunoSEQ multiplex PCR, lists solely in-frame clones and lacks some. The table shows under 300,000 clones, with roughly 79% occurring only once. The sequenced material came from peripheral blood. All receptors derive from a woman aged 55 to 70 with active or convalescent COVID-19.

The V call is TRBV9, the J call TRBJ2-5; TRBD1 aligns across 8 bases. The CDR3 spans 16 residues. V shed 0 bases, J shed 5 bases, and the junction held 9 bases outside the gene matches. CDR1 is SGDLS, CDR2 YYNGEE, per germline. The CDR3 nucleotides are TGTGCCAGCAGCGTAGCCGGTTCAGGGGGCTTGGAGACCCAGTACTTC. Protein sequence: CASSVAGSGGLETQYF.

Only one count was recorded for this clone. This rearrangement joins TRBV7-8 to TRBJ1-2, with D unclear. Per germline, CDR1 SGHVS and CDR2 FQNEAQ. V lost 3 bases, J lost 0 bases, and 17 bases lay in between. This CDR3 region has 17 residues. The DNA for the CDR3 is TGTGCCAGCAGCTTCGATAGAGTAATACCGACTAACTATGGCTACACCTTC. It is translated as CASSFDRVIPTNYGYTF. The full variable domain, completed using reference TRBV7-8 and TRBJ1-2, is GAGVSQSPRYKVAKRGQDVALRCDPISGHVSLFWYQQALGQGPEFLTYFQNEAQLDKSGLPSDRFFAERPEGSVSTLKIQRTQQEDSAVYLCASSFDRVIPTNYGYTFGSGTRLTVV.

This clone has only one observation. The chain employs TRBV9 and TRBJ1-5; D unclear. Germline assignment: CDR1 SGDLS and CDR2 YYNGEE. Trimming stripped 3 bases from V and 0 bases from J, with 7 bases between. This CDR3 is 14 amino acids long. The CDR3: CASSAGVSNQPQHF. In nucleotides, the CDR3 is TGTGCCAGCAGCGCGGGAGTTAGCAATCAGCCCCAGCATTTT.

The chain employs TRBV19 and TRBJ2-1, with TRBD1 identical over 7 bases. Losses at the gene ends were 5 bases for V and 0 bases for J; bases not matched to a gene: 10. CDR3 length: 17 residues. Germline V gene sequence: CDR1 LNHDA, CDR2 SQIVND (reference sequence). The CDR3 region is CASSASQGGLSYNEQFF. The DNA for the CDR3 is TGTGCCAGTAGTGCGTCTCAAGGGGGCCTCTCCTACAATGAGCAGTTCTTC.

J is TRBJ2-3 and V is TRBV6-2 or TRBV6-3; weak D call: TRBD1 (6 bases). From germline, CDR1 is MNHEY and CDR2 SVGEGT. Trimming stripped 6 bases from V and 8 bases from J, with 21 bases between. The CDR3 totals 15 residues. The CDR3 nucleotides read TGTGCCAGCAGCGCAGGGGCCCCGATTAGCTTTACGCAGTATTTT. It codes for CASSAGAPISFTQYF.

This chain uses TRBV29-1 with TRBJ2-7; D may be TRBD2 (6 bases). Trimming shortened V by 6 bases and J by 6 bases, and 18 bases separated the two germline ends. Per germline, CDR1 SQVTM and CDR2 ANQGSEA. The CDR3 covers 13 residues. CDR3 in amino acids: CSVVPRDWAEQYF. The CDR3, as DNA: TGCAGCGTCGTACCCCGGGACTGGGCCGAGCAGTACTTC.

This chain joins TRBV5-5 and TRBJ1-5, with 8 bases aligning to TRBD1. This CDR3 spans 16 amino acids. CDR1 is SGHKS and CDR2 is YYEKEE in the germline V gene (reference sequence). V shed 2 bases and J 1 base; nucleotides not matched to a gene: 5. This CDR3 is CASSLNTGGSNQPQHF. For the CDR3, the DNA is TGTGCCAGCAGCTTAAATACAGGGGGGAGCAATCAGCCCCAGCATTTT.

The chain recombines TRBV5-1 with TRBJ2-5; TRBD1 is a possible D gene (6 bases). From germline, CDR1 is SGHRS and CDR2 YFSETQ. The CDR3 covers 12 residues. The ends were cut back, 3 bases at V and 3 bases at J, with 6 bases in the middle. CDR3 in DNA: TGCGCCAGCAGCTGGACAGAAGAGACCCAGTACTTC. Protein: CASSWTEETQYF.